These T cell receptor beta chains were read from a single sample in a study of regulatory T cells in long-lasting Graves disease. MiXCR, applied by TCRdb to the multiplex PCR reads, yields one record per CDR3 protein. The table lists roughly 380,000 distinct CDR3 sequences, about a sixth of them singletons. Sequencing used peripheral blood mononuclear cells (PBMCs), obtained at new diagnosis, from a patient treated with antithyroid drugs. These receptors originate from a female donor with Graves disease. Each CDR3 is given with its conserved first and last residue. The D gene is left open where the match is weak. Not all rows give a size; the values are once, few, many and, for expanded clones, a class.

j_gene | d_gene | abundance | v_gene | CDR3aa | CDR3nt
TRBJ2-2 | - | few | TRBV28 | CASTIQTGYGELFF | TGTGCCAGCACCATACAGACCGGATACGGGGAGCTGTTTTTT
TRBJ2-3 | - | many | TRBV7-2 | CASRADVDTQYF | TGTGCCAGCAGAGCAGATGTTGATACGCAGTATTTT
TRBJ2-2 | - | - | TRBV7-2 | CASGRAGSSSGELFF | TGTGCCAGCGGGCGGGCGGGAAGTTCCTCCGGGGAGCTGTTTTTT
TRBJ2-5 | TRBD2 | many | TRBV11-2 | CASRALAAQETQYF | TGTGCCAGCAGAGCCCTAGCGGCACAAGAGACCCAGTACTTC
TRBJ2-3 | TRBD2 | few | TRBV6-1 | CASRLRTSGRVDTQYF | TGTGCCAGCAGACTAAGGACTAGCGGGAGAGTGGATACGCAGTATTTT
TRBJ1-5 | TRBD1 | many | TRBV2 | CASRIASGGQANQPQHF | TGTGCCAGCAGGATAGCATCGGGCGGACAGGCAAATCAGCCCCAGCATTTT
TRBJ2-3 | - | many | TRBV12-3/TRBV12-4 | CASSLTGEADTQYF | TGTGCCAGCAGTTTGACGGGAGAGGCAGATACGCAGTATTTT
TRBJ1-4 | TRBD1 | many | TRBV28 | CASSLEPGGTTNEKLFF | TGTGCCAGCAGTTTAGAGCCAGGGGGTACAACTAATGAAAAACTGTTTTTT
TRBJ2-7 | - | many | TRBV4-1 | CASSLHAGTYEQYF | TGCGCCAGCAGCCTACACGCGGGGACCTACGAGCAGTACTTC
TRBJ1-1 | - | many | TRBV28 | CASSFHQPPHRVNTEAFF | TGTGCCAGCAGTTTCCACCAACCTCCCCACAGGGTTAACACTGAAGCTTTCTTT
TRBJ2-5 | - | many | TRBV6-5 | CASSYSLRGGETQYF | TGTGCCAGCAGTTACTCGTTGAGGGGAGGCGAGACCCAGTACTTC
TRBJ1-1 | - | - | TRBV7-8 | CASIEYQSASTEALF | TGTGCCAGCATCGAATACCAGAGTGCTAGCACTGAAGCTCTCTTT
TRBJ2-3 | - | many | TRBV11-2 | CASSSLASTDTQYF | TGTGCCAGCAGCTCCCTAGCTAGCACAGATACGCAGTATTTT
TRBJ1-6 | - | - | TRBV5-1 | CASSFEGVRVSNSPLHF | TGCGCCAGCAGCTTCGAGGGTGTACGGGTGTCTAATTCACCCCTCCACTTT
TRBJ1-1 | - | many | TRBV7-2 | CASSYSMGWNTEAFF | TGTGCCAGCAGTTATTCTATGGGGTGGAACACTGAAGCTTTCTTT
TRBJ2-1 | - | - | TRBV11-2 | CASRPPGLSPNEQFF | TGTGCCAGCAGGCCCCCGGGACTTTCCCCCAATGAGCAGTTCTTC
TRBJ1-2 | - | - | TRBV5-1 | CASSPTGRRVYGYTF | TGCGCCAGCAGCCCCACAGGGCGAAGGGTCTATGGCTACACCTTC
TRBJ1-2 | - | - | TRBV7-6 | CASSLMNGRVHF | TGTGCCAGCAGCTTGATGAACGGCCGGGTTCACTTC
TRBJ1-1 | - | many | TRBV12-3/TRBV12-4 | CASSNGGGTEAFF | TGTGCCAGCAGCAACGGAGGAGGGACTGAAGCTTTCTTT
TRBJ2-2 | - | few | TRBV30 | CAWRGTAPTGELFF | TGTGCCTGGAGGGGAACTGCACCCACCGGGGAGCTGTTTTTT
TRBJ1-1 | - | few | TRBV5-4 | CASSSPNTGPEAFF | TGTGCCAGCAGCTCACCGAACACGGGGCCTGAAGCTTTCTTT
TRBJ1-2 | TRBD1 | many | TRBV19 | CASSPGQGLYGYTF | TGTGCCAGTAGTCCGGGACAGGGACTCTATGGCTACACCTTC
TRBJ2-3 | TRBD2 | many | TRBV9 | CASSPLLRLAGVDTQYF | TGTGCCAGCAGCCCCCTACTTAGACTAGCGGGAGTAGATACGCAGTATTTT
TRBJ2-1 | TRBD1 | - | TRBV7-2 | CASSLTGQGGEQFF | TGTGCCAGCAGCTTAACGGGACAGGGGGGTGAGCAGTTCTTC
TRBJ2-6 | TRBD1 | - | TRBV12-3/TRBV12-4 | CASSSPGTGVSGANVLTF | TGTGCCAGCAGTTCCCCCGGGACAGGGGTTTCTGGGGCCAACGTCCTGACTTTC
TRBJ1-4 | TRBD1 | many | TRBV27 | CASSFKGRGQTNEKLFF | TGTGCCAGCAGTTTTAAGGGCAGGGGGCAAACTAATGAAAAACTGTTTTTT
TRBJ2-2 | TRBD2 | many | TRBV6-5 | CASSYLGLAGNTGELFF | TGTGCCAGCAGTTACTTGGGACTAGCGGGGAACACCGGGGAGCTGTTTTTT
TRBJ1-1 | TRBD1 | many | TRBV20-1 | CSALPQGEGTEAFF | TGCAGTGCCCTACCCCAGGGGGAGGGCACTGAAGCTTTCTTT
TRBJ1-1 | TRBD1 | many | TRBV5-8 | CASSHPDRATEAFF | TGTGCCAGCAGTCATCCGGACAGGGCAACTGAAGCTTTCTTT
TRBJ1-5 | - | - | TRBV2 | CASRRDTAGNQPQHF | TGTGCCAGCAGGCGGGACACCGCCGGGAATCAGCCCCAGCATTTT
TRBJ1-2 | - | many | TRBV5-1 | CASSFGQAEGYTF | TGCGCCAGCAGCTTTGGGCAGGCGGAGGGCTACACCTTC
TRBJ1-1 | - | many | TRBV6-5 | CASSYSGSGNTEAFF | TGTGCCAGCAGTTACTCGGGATCAGGAAACACTGAAGCTTTCTTT
TRBJ1-2 | - | - | TRBV20-1 | CSARDIRGFYGYTF | TGCAGTGCTAGAGATATCAGGGGATTCTATGGCTACACCTTC
TRBJ2-5 | TRBD2 | - | TRBV7-2 | CASSSSIAGGQETQYF | TGTGCCAGCAGCTCCTCAATAGCGGGGGGGCAAGAGACCCAGTACTTC
TRBJ2-5 | TRBD2 | - | TRBV6-5 | CASSYKGRAGETQYF | TGTGCCAGCAGTTACAAAGGGAGGGCGGGAGAGACCCAGTACTTC
TRBJ1-2 | - | few | TRBV29-1 | CSVERESYGYTF | TGCAGCGTTGAAAGGGAATCCTATGGCTACACCTTC
TRBJ2-1 | - | few | TRBV19 | CASSGVEQFF | TGTGCCAGTAGTGGGGTTGAGCAGTTCTTC
TRBJ1-2 | - | many | TRBV7-3 | CASSEDGFSYGYTF | TGTGCCAGCAGCGAGGACGGGTTTTCCTATGGCTACACCTTC
TRBJ2-7 | - | - | TRBV10-3 | CATKDRSSYEQYF | TGTGCCACCAAAGACAGAAGCTCCTACGAGCAGTACTTC
TRBJ2-3 | - | many | TRBV2 | CASSDGPARTDTQYF | TGTGCCAGCAGTGATGGTCCAGCTCGCACAGATACGCAGTATTTT
TRBJ1-1 | TRBD1 | many | TRBV12-3/TRBV12-4 | CASQGGDSLMRDTEAFF | TGTGCCAGCCAGGGTGGGGACAGCTTAATGCGGGACACTGAAGCTTTCTTT
TRBJ2-7 | TRBD2 | - | TRBV29-1 | CSVEDLGLAGEREASGSYEQYF | TGCAGCGTTGAAGATCTGGGGCTAGCGGGAGAGCGGGAAGCTTCGGGCTCCTACGAGCAGTACTTC
TRBJ2-7 | TRBD1 | - | TRBV18 | CASSPGDRTYEQYF | TGTGCCAGCTCACCCGGGGACAGGACATACGAGCAGTACTTC
TRBJ2-6 | - | - | TRBV9 | CASSENRGFSSGANVLTF | TGTGCCAGCAGCGAAAATAGGGGGTTCTCCTCTGGGGCCAACGTCCTGACTTTC
TRBJ1-2 | - | many | TRBV24-1 | CATSDSGENYGYTF | TGTGCCACCAGTGATTCGGGTGAGAACTATGGCTACACCTTC
TRBJ2-1 | TRBD1 | few | TRBV12-3/TRBV12-4 | CASSPHGITGAHEQFF | TGTGCCAGCAGTCCCCACGGGATAACAGGGGCCCATGAGCAGTTCTTC
TRBJ2-2 | - | many | TRBV20-1 | CSAGDPGTPGELFF | TGCAGTGCTGGGGACCCAGGGACCCCCGGGGAGCTGTTTTTT
TRBJ1-2 | TRBD1 | many | TRBV3-1 | CASSLLTGAYGGYTF | TGTGCCAGCAGCCTGTTGACAGGGGCCTATGGTGGCTACACCTTC
TRBJ2-1 | TRBD1 | many | TRBV29-1 | CSVERGPAYNEQFF | TGCAGCGTTGAGAGGGGGCCGGCCTACAATGAGCAGTTCTTC
TRBJ1-5 | TRBD1 | few | TRBV19 | CASTLSWTGGNQPQHF | TGTGCCAGTACCCTAAGCTGGACAGGGGGCAATCAGCCCCAGCATTTT
TRBJ2-7 | TRBD1 | - | TRBV29-1 | CSVEGLTGTGSYEQYF | TGCAGCGTTGAAGGTCTTACCGGGACAGGATCCTACGAGCAGTACTTC
TRBJ2-4 | - | few | TRBV20-1 | CSAVPENIQYF | TGCAGTGCTGTGCCTGAAAACATTCAGTACTTC
TRBJ2-2 | TRBD2 | - | TRBV6-1 | CASASGGDTGELFF | TGTGCCAGCGCTAGCGGGGGGGACACCGGGGAGCTGTTTTTT